This entry describes one T cell receptor (beta chain). The target antigen is unknown. Trimming shortened V by 0 bases and J by 6 bases, and 10 bases separated the two germline ends. The germline CDR1 and CDR2 sequences are SGHDT and YYEEEE. The length of the CDR3 is 13 residues. Sequencing used cDNA as its template, made by extracting RNA and reverse transcribing it. Using immunoSEQ multiplex PCR, the repertoire was profiled, and TCRdb retains in-frame clones only, with some absent. The sample consists of a few hundred thousand clones, around two fifths of them appearing once. Sample treatment: oral pan-JAK inhibitor, 5-10 mg twice daily. This entry is derived from a study of CD8+ T cells in alopecia areata. Study background: Percentage of affected scalp area was the basis on which treated patients' severity was scored. Findings and caveats of the study: Normal-skin resident alphabeta T cells also appear among scalp sample sequences. Scalp and blood samples kept many expanded lesional clones throughout tofacitinib. Greater clonality was observed in lesional scalp samples, especially alopecia totalis/universalis, versus normal scalp.

Source: CD4+ T cells sorted from blood, taken at roughly week 30, from a patient treated with tofacitinib. The sequence was obtained from a human donor with alopecia areata. This chain joins TRBV5-6 and TRBJ2-7; perhaps TRBD2 as D (5 bases). CDR3 loop: CASSLVASFEQYF. The DNA of the CDR3 is TGTGCCAGCAGCTTGGTGGCTAGCTTCGAGCAGTACTTC.